A selection of T cell receptor beta chains follows, all from one sample in a study of response to subunit inactivated influenza vaccine. MiXCR, applied by TCRdb to the RT-PCR reads, yields one record per CDR3 protein. The sample gives about 780,000 distinct CDR3 sequences, 15% to 20% of which show up once; approximately 11% is in the top ten. Source: PBMCs from blood, taken about 5 days after vaccination. The receptor set was obtained from a man aged 45-65 years who received an inactivated influenza vaccine. CDR3s include the opening cysteine and the closing phenylalanine or tryptophan. A D gene is named only where the DNA matches it firmly. Not every row has a clone size; where given, it reads once, few, many or a size class.

few,TRBJ2-1,.,TRBV4-3,CASSQNRPREQFF,TGCGCCAGCAGCCAAAACAGGCCCAGGGAGCAGTTCTTC
many,TRBJ2-7,.,TRBV12-3/TRBV12-4,CASSFHVPYEQYF,TGTGCCAGCAGTTTCCACGTACCCTACGAGCAGTACTTC
.,TRBJ2-7,TRBD1,TRBV6-1,CASRGTGGVYEQYF,TGTGCCAGCAGAGGGACAGGGGGAGTCTACGAGCAGTACTTC
.,TRBJ2-1,.,TRBV7-9,CASSLPLRNEQFF,TGTGCCAGCAGCTTACCGCTCCGGAATGAGCAGTTCTTC
few,TRBJ2-2,TRBD1,TRBV29-1,CSAGVNRGLNTGELFF,TGCAGCGCCGGGGTAAACAGGGGCCTGAACACCGGGGAGCTGTTTTTT
few,TRBJ2-3,TRBD2,TRBV5-1,CASSLVPSGGPLEGDTQYF,TGCGCCAGCAGCTTGGTTCCTAGCGGGGGGCCGCTGGAGGGGGATACGCAGTATTTT
.,TRBJ2-1,TRBD2,TRBV12-3/TRBV12-4,CASSQTSGGRNEQFF,TGTGCCAGCAGTCAGACTAGCGGGGGGCGCAATGAGCAGTTCTTC
few,TRBJ2-1,.,TRBV7-8,CASRAGEGSYNEQFF,TGTGCCAGCAGAGCAGGGGAAGGCTCCTACAATGAGCAGTTCTTC
few,TRBJ2-2,TRBD1,TRBV5-1,CASSLVGQGAVGELFF,TGCGCCAGCAGCTTGGTGGGACAGGGGGCTGTCGGGGAGCTGTTTTTT
few,TRBJ2-7,.,TRBV12-3/TRBV12-4,CASGPGTTYEQYF,TGTGCCAGTGGACCCGGGACAACCTACGAGCAGTACTTC
few,TRBJ2-3,TRBD1,TRBV7-8,CASSPISGTGGGRDTQYF,TGTGCCAGCAGCCCGATATCCGGGACAGGGGGCGGTCGAGATACGCAGTATTTT
many,TRBJ2-5,.,TRBV20-1,CSARVPLAVNQETQYF,TGCAGTGCTAGGGTCCCTCTAGCAGTGAACCAAGAGACCCAGTACTTC
few,TRBJ1-2,.,TRBV5-1,CASSPSWGYGYTF,TGCGCCAGCAGCCCCTCCTGGGGCTATGGCTACACCTTC
many,TRBJ2-7,.,TRBV20-1,CSATLRGKLYEQYF,TGCAGTGCAACACTTAGAGGGAAATTATACGAGCAGTACTTC
.,TRBJ2-1,.,TRBV7-2,CASSLAGRVVNEQFF,TGTGCCAGCAGCTTAGCGGGTAGGGTAGTGAATGAGCAGTTCTTC
.,TRBJ2-1,TRBD2,TRBV24-1,CATSDQGLAGGYEQFF,TGTGCCACCAGTGATCAAGGACTAGCGGGAGGGTATGAGCAGTTCTTC
.,TRBJ2-5,TRBD2,TRBV20-1,CSARDYRRLAGQETQYF,TGCAGTGCTAGAGATTATCGTCGCTTAGCGGGCCAAGAGACCCAGTACTTC
.,TRBJ2-3,TRBD2,TRBV20-1,CSARASGGITDTQYF,TGCAGTGCTAGAGCTAGCGGGGGGATCACAGATACGCAGTATTTT
.,TRBJ2-7,.,TRBV11-1,CASSLKGVSEQYF,TGTGCCAGCAGCTTAAAGGGAGTATCCGAGCAGTACTTC
.,TRBJ1-5,.,TRBV12-3/TRBV12-4,CASSQTPQPQHF,TGTGCCAGCAGCCAGACACCCCAGCCCCAGCATTTT
.,TRBJ2-7,.,TRBV5-5,CASSYTTWADYEQYF,TGTGCCAGCAGCTATACGACATGGGCTGACTACGAGCAGTACTTC
.,TRBJ1-2,TRBD1,TRBV6-1,CASSARTLDRGDGYTF,TGTGCCAGCAGTGCCCGGACCCTAGACAGGGGGGATGGCTACACCTTC
many,TRBJ2-6,.,TRBV5-1,CASIGSTYSGANVLTF,TGCGCCAGCATTGGCAGTACCTACTCTGGGGCCAACGTCCTGACTTTC
.,TRBJ2-7,TRBD1,TRBV18,CASSPPLTGQTYEQYF,TGTGCCAGCTCACCACCGCTTACGGGACAGACCTACGAGCAGTACTTC